Below, 26 T cell receptor beta chains from the same sample are listed, as sequenced in a study of cytomegalovirus exposure and HLA in healthy donors. Sequenced by immunoSEQ multiplex PCR; TCRdb stores in-frame clones only, minus some. The sample holds 250,000 to 400,000 clones, approximately 85% seen once. Sequenced material: PBMCs. The source of these receptors is a young man in good health and CMV-seronegative.

The chain is built from TRBV5-5 and TRBJ2-4; 9 bases agree with TRBD1. The CDR3 contains 16 residues. Germline assignment: CDR1 SGHKS and CDR2 YYEKEE (reference sequence). V shed 2 bases, J shed 3 bases, and the junction held 6 bases outside the gene matches. The CDR3 region is CASSFLDRGVKNIQYF. The CDR3 DNA is TGTGCCAGCAGCTTCCTGGACAGGGGCGTCAAAAACATTCAGTACTTC.

V and J are TRBV18 and TRBJ1-4, with TRBD1 as a possible D gene (6 bases). Germline assignment: CDR1 KGHSH and CDR2 LQKENI. The CDR3 totals 15 residues. The germline V and J ends were trimmed by 1 base and 7 bases, with 13 bases remaining between them. CDR3 in DNA: TGTGCCAGCTCACCACAGGGGGTAGTCGGTGAAAAACTGTTTTTT. The encoded protein is CASSPQGVVGEKLFF.

The sample holds one count of this clone. The chain employs TRBV27 and TRBJ1-6; D remains ambiguous. Trimming shortened V by 1 base and J by 6 bases, and 7 bases separated the two germline ends. The germline gives CDR1 MNHEY, CDR2 SMNVEV (reference sequence). This CDR3 has 14 residues. The CDR3 region has the DNA TGTGCCAGCAGTTTATTGGGCAGTAATTCACCCCTCCACTTT. It codes for CASSLLGSNSPLHF.

J is TRBJ2-3 and V is TRBV6-1, with D perhaps matching TRBD1 (6 bases). V lost 1 base and J lost 2, with 10 bases in between. In germline, CDR1 is MNHNS, CDR2 SASEGT. The CDR3 is 15 amino acids. The CDR3: CASSEVWGPTDTQYF. CDR3 DNA sequence: TGTGCCAGCAGTGAAGTTTGGGGGCCCACAGATACGCAGTATTTT.

V gene TRBV27 combines with J gene TRBJ2-2, with 7 positions matching TRBD2. In germline, CDR1 is MNHEY, CDR2 SMNVEV (reference sequence). The CDR3 spans 14 residues. V was pared by 6 bases and J by 0 bases, with 1 base of the junction left unmatched. CDR3 sequence reads: CASSRGANTGELFF. The DNA for the CDR3 is TGTGCCAGCAGCCGGGGGGCGAACACCGGGGAGCTGTTTTTT.

This rearrangement joins TRBV6-1 to TRBJ1-2; a possible D gene is TRBD1 (5 bases). V lost 1 base, J lost 9 bases, and 18 bases lay in between. The CDR3 covers 15 residues. The germline CDR1 and CDR2 sequences are MNHNS and SASEGT. The CDR3 reads CASSEGGGLRRRYTF. CDR3 bases: TGTGCCAGCAGTGAAGGCGGGGGTCTTAGACGCCGCTACACCTTC.

The V and J genes are TRBV4-3 and TRBJ2-5, with a weak D call TRBD1 (5 bases). This CDR3 region has 16 residues. From germline, CDR1 is LGHNA and CDR2 YSLEER. V was shortened by 0 bases and J by 1 base, with 12 bases between the two germline ends. The CDR3 loop reads CASSQDREFPQETQYF. As DNA, the CDR3 is TGCGCCAGCAGCCAAGACAGGGAATTTCCCCAAGAGACCCAGTACTTC.

This chain uses TRBV5-4 with TRBJ2-3, with 13 positions matching TRBD2. V shed 0 bases and J 0 bases; nucleotides not matched to a gene: 4. The germline V gene has CDR1 SGHNT and CDR2 YYREEE (reference sequence). The CDR3 loop spans 18 amino acids. In DNA form, the CDR3 reads TGTGCCAGCAGCTTGGCCGGGACTAGCGGGGTCAGCACAGATACGCAGTATTTT. Protein: CASSLAGTSGVSTDTQYF. Looking up the rest from reference TRBV5-4 and TRBJ2-3 gives the full variable domain: ETGVTQSPTHLIKTRGQQVTLRCSSQSGHNTVSWYQQALGQGPQFIFQYYREEENGRGNFPPRFSGLQFPNYSSELNVNALELDDSALYLCASSLAGTSGVSTDTQYFGPGTRLTVL.

Here the CDR3 DNA reads TGTGCCAGCTCACCGGGACAGGTCGAGCAGTACTTC. Translating it yields CASSPGQVEQYF. This rearrangement joins TRBV18 to TRBJ2-7, with TRBD1 matching 8 bases. V dropped 3 bases and J dropped 6; count of bases not matched to a gene: 1. The germline CDR1 and CDR2 sequences are KGHSH and LQKENI. The CDR3 runs 12 residues.

The genes are TRBV19 and TRBJ1-4; 8 bases are shared with TRBD1. From germline, CDR1 is LNHDA and CDR2 SQIVND (reference sequence). The CDR3 is made up of 13 amino acids. Trimming removed 5 bases from V and 8 bases from J; junction bases left unmatched: 4. Here the CDR3 reads CASSLAGGEKLFF. The CDR3 DNA sequence: TGTGCCAGTAGTTTAGCAGGGGGCGAAAAACTGTTTTTT.

DNA of the CDR3: TGTGCCAGCAACGGGGGGGACGCACCGGGGCCCTCTGGGGCCAACGTCCTGACTTTC. It yields the protein CASNGGDAPGPSGANVLTF. This chain joins TRBV7-9 and TRBJ2-6; 8 bases align to TRBD2. Germline loops: CDR1 SEHNR, CDR2 FQNEAQ (reference sequence). The CDR3 runs to 19 residues. The ends lost 7 bases at V and 0 bases at J; junction bases unmatched: 14. Full variable domain (outside the CDR3, taken from reference TRBV7-9 and TRBJ2-6): DTGVSQNPRHKITKRGQNVTFRCDPISEHNRLYWYRQTLGQGPEFLTYFQNEAQLEKSRLLSDRFSAERPKGSFSTLEIQRTEQGDSAMYLCASNGGDAPGPSGANVLTFGAGSRLTVL.

This rearrangement joins TRBV5-4 to TRBJ1-2; 7 nucleotides agree with TRBD1. The CDR3 loop spans 14 amino acids. V was pared by 4 bases and J by 8 bases, with 11 bases of the junction left unmatched. Germline-derived CDR1 and CDR2 are SGHNT and YYREEE (reference sequence). The CDR3 nucleotides are TGTGCCAGCAGCCAGAGGACAGGTAAGGTCGGCTACACCTTC. As protein: CASSQRTGKVGYTF.

This clone was seen once. The chain recombines TRBV12-5 with TRBJ2-7; 10 nucleotides line up with TRBD1. In germline, CDR1 is LGHNT, CDR2 FRNRAP. The CDR3 runs to 13 residues. V shed 7 bases, J shed 7 bases, and the junction held 7 bases outside the gene matches. The CDR3 sequence is CASADRGRLEQYF. CDR3 DNA sequence: TGTGCTAGTGCCGACAGGGGGCGCCTTGAGCAGTACTTC.

The chain combines TRBV27 with TRBJ2-3; TRBD2 matches 12 bases. The CDR3 loop spans 20 amino acids. Germline loops: CDR1 MNHEY, CDR2 SMNVEV (reference sequence). V shed 5 bases, J shed 1 base, and the junction held 16 bases outside the gene matches. The CDR3 loop is CASSHQTPSGGAFGTDTQYF. The CDR3 DNA sequence: TGTGCCAGCAGTCACCAAACCCCTAGCGGGGGGGCTTTTGGCACAGATACGCAGTATTTT.

This clone appeared a single time. The genes are TRBV6-5 and TRBJ2-7; 11 bases match TRBD1. The germline V gene has CDR1 MNHEY and CDR2 SVGAGI. CDR3 length equals 16 residues. Unmatched junction bases numbered 7, after V lost 0 bases and J lost 6 bases. CDR3: CASSYSGTGGLLEQYF. DNA of the CDR3: TGTGCCAGCAGTTACTCGGGGACAGGGGGTTTACTCGAGCAGTACTTC.

V and J are TRBV6-6 and TRBJ1-5; D unresolved. Germline assignment: CDR1 MNHNY and CDR2 SVGAGI (reference sequence). This CDR3 has 15 amino acids. The germline V and J ends were trimmed by 4 bases and 4 bases, with 14 bases remaining between them. CDR3 in DNA: TGTGCCAGCAGTTCATCAGTGACTTGGAATCAGCCCCAGCATTTT. It codes for CASSSSVTWNQPQHF.

This chain uses TRBV6-6 with TRBJ1-1; D not resolved. Germline V gives CDR1 MNHNY, CDR2 SVGAGI (reference sequence). The CDR3 length is 12 residues. Trimming removed 9 bases at V and 0 bases at J, with 8 bases between. CDR3 sequence (DNA): TGTGCCAGTGACACACTGAACACTGAAGCTTTCTTT. This gives the protein CASDTLNTEAFF.

The chain couples TRBV4-3 to TRBJ1-3, with D possibly matching TRBD1 (5 bases). V lost 2 bases, J lost 0 bases, and 11 bases lay in between. CDR1 LGHNA and CDR2 YSLEER come from the germline V gene. The length of the CDR3 is 16 residues. For the CDR3, the DNA is TGCGCCAGCAGCCAACAGGGATTTGACTCTGGAAACACCATATATTTT. This encodes CASSQQGFDSGNTIYF.

The rearrangement uses TRBV7-9 and TRBJ2-5; 7 nucleotides align to TRBD2. Germline V gene lookup returns CDR1 SEHNR and CDR2 FQNEAQ (reference sequence). This CDR3 is 14 amino acids long. With 3 bases clipped from V and 3 bases from J, the junction kept 4 bases outside the gene matches. CDR3 protein: CASSFGSGKETQYF. The DNA for the CDR3 is TGTGCCAGCAGCTTTGGAAGCGGGAAAGAGACCCAGTACTTC.

This chain connects TRBV9 to TRBJ1-3; D is ambiguous. The CDR3 has 14 amino acids. CDR1 SGDLS and CDR2 YYNGEE come from the germline V gene. The germline V and J ends were trimmed by 1 base and 2 bases, with 7 bases remaining between them. The CDR3 coding sequence is TGTGCCAGCAGCGTAAGAAGCGCTGGAAACACCATATATTTT. Protein sequence: CASSVRSAGNTIYF.

The chain is built from TRBV5-1 and TRBJ1-6, with TRBD1 matching over 9 bases. Germline V gives CDR1 SGHRS, CDR2 YFSETQ. V was pared by 0 bases and J by 0 bases, with 7 bases of the junction left unmatched. This CDR3 region has 19 residues. CDR3 residues: CASSLGTGAMSSYNSPLHF. In DNA form, the CDR3 reads TGCGCCAGCAGCTTGGGGACAGGGGCCATGAGCTCCTATAATTCACCCCTCCACTTT.

The chain links TRBV30 to TRBJ2-3; 14 bases map to TRBD2. In germline, CDR1 is GTSNPN, CDR2 SVGIG (reference sequence). This CDR3 is built from 18 residues. Trimming cost V 0 bases and J 3 bases; bases outside gene matches: 8. In DNA form, the CDR3 reads TGTGCCTGGAGTGTACGACTAGCGGGGGGGCCAAGGACAGATACGCAGTATTTT. Amino acid sequence: CAWSVRLAGGPRTDTQYF.

The chain joins TRBV27 to TRBJ2-2; 9 bases are shared with TRBD1. Trimming cost V 7 bases and J 5 bases; bases outside gene matches: 8. The length of the CDR3 is 15 residues. The germline CDR1 and CDR2 sequences are MNHEY and SMNVEV (reference sequence). This CDR3 reads CASTPTGGGTGELFF. DNA of the CDR3: TGTGCCAGCACCCCGACAGGGGGTGGAACCGGGGAGCTGTTTTTT.

This chain connects TRBV7-9 to TRBJ2-5; D perhaps matches TRBD1 (5 bases). Germline CDR1 and CDR2: SEHNR and FQNEAQ (reference sequence). Trimming removed 5 bases from V and 4 bases from J, with 11 bases in between. There are 13 residues in the CDR3. As DNA, the CDR3 is TGTGCCAGCAGCCCGGACACCGGAGAGACCCAGTACTTC. Protein: CASSPDTGETQYF.

The chain carries TRBV10-3 and TRBJ1-2; 9 bases line up with TRBD1. The CDR3 contains 15 residues. V lost 0 bases and J lost 7; bases outside the gene matches: 6. The germline CDR1 and CDR2 sequences are ENHRY and SYGVKD. The CDR3 sequence: CAISESKQGARGYTF. CDR3 DNA sequence: TGTGCCATCAGTGAGTCGAAACAGGGGGCCCGTGGCTACACCTTC.

The chain is built from TRBV4-2 and TRBJ2-6; 12 bases match TRBD1. From germline, CDR1 is LGHNA and CDR2 YNFKEQ. J lost 1 base, V lost 4 bases, and 5 bases had no gene match. CDR3 length: 18 amino acids. The DNA of the CDR3 is TGTGCCAGCAGCCGCCGGGACAGGGGGCTTTCTGGGGCCAACGTCCTGACTTTC. It is translated as CASSRRDRGLSGANVLTF.